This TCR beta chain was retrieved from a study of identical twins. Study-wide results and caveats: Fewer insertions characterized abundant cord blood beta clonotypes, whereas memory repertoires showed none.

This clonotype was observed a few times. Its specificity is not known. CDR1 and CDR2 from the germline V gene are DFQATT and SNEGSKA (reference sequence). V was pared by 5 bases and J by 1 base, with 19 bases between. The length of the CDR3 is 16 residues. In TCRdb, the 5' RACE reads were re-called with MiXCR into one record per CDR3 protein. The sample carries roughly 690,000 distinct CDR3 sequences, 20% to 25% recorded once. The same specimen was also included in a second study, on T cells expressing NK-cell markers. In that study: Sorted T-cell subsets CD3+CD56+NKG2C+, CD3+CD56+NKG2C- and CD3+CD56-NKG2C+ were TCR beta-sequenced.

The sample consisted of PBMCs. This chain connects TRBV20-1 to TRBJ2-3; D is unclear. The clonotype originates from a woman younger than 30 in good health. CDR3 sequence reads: CSAASVSGWGTDTQYF. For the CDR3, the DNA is TGCAGTGCTGCCTCGGTTTCCGGGTGGGGCACAGATACGCAGTATTTT.